This T cell receptor (beta chain) was recovered during a study of response to subunit inactivated influenza vaccine. The study's findings and limits: After each seasonal influenza vaccination, few new T cells are recruited, the authors suggested.

This CDR3 is 15 amino acids long. Germline V lookup: CDR1 MNHEY, CDR2 SVGAGI. V was pared by 1 base and J by 0 bases, with 9 bases between. TCRdb processed the RT-PCR reads anew with MiXCR; each CDR3 protein has one entry. The profile shows a few hundred thousand distinct CDR3 sequences, roughly 22% of them singletons. This clonotype was picked up a small number of times. Its antigen remains unknown. The specimen was PBMCs from blood, collected 21 months after vaccination. The rearrangement joins TRBV6-5 to TRBJ1-1; the D is unclear. The clonotype was recovered from a man between 50 and 69 years old who received an inactivated influenza vaccine. As DNA, the CDR3 is TGTGCCAGCAGTTACTGGTCTGGCTTGAACACTGAAGCTTTCTTT. This encodes CASSYWSGLNTEAFF.